This entry lists 27 T cell receptor beta chains sequenced from one sample in a study of blood T cell repertoires in COVID-19. Using immunoSEQ multiplex PCR, the repertoire was profiled, and TCRdb retains in-frame clones only, with some absent. The sample records 70,000 to 95,000 clones, 89% being singletons. Sequenced input: peripheral blood. These receptors originate from a man in his fifties or sixties with acute or convalescent COVID-19.

This clone has just one count. The gene calls are TRBV4-1 and TRBJ1-1; D not resolved. CDR1 and CDR2 (germline): MGHRA, YSYEKL. V dropped 6 bases and J dropped 7 bases, with 12 bases sitting between them. The CDR3 loop spans 12 amino acids. The CDR3 region is CASSSDLNEAFF. The CDR3 region has the DNA TGCGCCAGCAGTTCCGATCTAAATGAAGCTTTCTTT.

This chain links TRBV7-9 with TRBJ2-5; the match to TRBD1 covers 9 bases. Germline V CDR1 and CDR2: SEHNR, FQNEAQ (reference sequence). The CDR3 is 14 residues long. Losses at the gene ends were 5 bases for V and 1 base for J; bases not matched to a gene: 2. DNA for the CDR3: TGTGCCAGCAGCCGGGGACAGGGCCAAGAGACCCAGTACTTC. Its protein product is CASSRGQGQETQYF. The full variable domain, in which reference TRBV7-9 and TRBJ2-5 provide the parts outside the CDR3, is DTGVSQNPRHKITKRGQNVTFRCDPISEHNRLYWYRQTLGQGPEFLTYFQNEAQLEKSRLLSDRFSAERPKGSFSTLEIQRTEQGDSAMYLCASSRGQGQETQYFGPGTRLLVL.

The V gene is TRBV19, the J gene TRBJ1-1, with D uncertain. This CDR3 has 13 residues. V lost 6 bases and J 1 base, leaving 9 bases between the germline ends. CDR1 is LNHDA and CDR2 is SQIVND in the germline V gene (reference sequence). DNA of the CDR3: TGTGCCAGTAGGAACACAGAGAACACTGAAGCTTTCTTT. Its protein product is CASRNTENTEAFF.

The chain uses TRBV10-1 and TRBJ1-4; TRBD1 aligns across 8 bases. Germline V gene data show CDR1 as WNHNN and CDR2 as SYGVQD (reference sequence). CDR3 length: 16 residues. V trimming: 8 bases; J trimming: 1 base; junction bases outside the gene matches: 9. CDR3 amino acids: CASDFTGGETNEKLFF. The CDR3 bases are TGCGCCAGCGACTTTACAGGGGGAGAAACTAATGAAAAACTGTTTTTT.

The V gene is TRBV27, the J gene TRBJ1-6; no firm D call. Germline-derived CDR1 and CDR2 are MNHEY and SMNVEV (reference sequence). This CDR3 is built from 14 residues. V lost 6 bases to trimming and J lost 0 bases, with 6 bases between them. CDR3 sequence (DNA): TGTGCCAGCAGGAGGGACTCCTATAATTCACCCCTCCACTTT. Translating it yields CASRRDSYNSPLHF.

In this sample, this clone turned up a few times. This chain links TRBV28 with TRBJ1-2; 7 bases are shared with TRBD1. This CDR3 contains 13 residues. V lost 6 bases and J lost 4; bases outside the gene matches: 5. From germline, CDR1 is MDHEN and CDR2 SYDVKM. The CDR3: CASSNTGAYGYTF. The CDR3 region has the DNA TGTGCCAGCAGCAACACAGGGGCCTATGGCTACACCTTC.

The genes are TRBV5-1 and TRBJ2-1; possibly TRBD1 for D (6 bases). The CDR3 totals 15 residues. CDR1 and CDR2 (germline): SGHRS, YFSETQ. With 4 bases removed from V and 8 bases from J, the gap between germline ends came to 19 bases. CDR3 coding DNA: TGCGCCAGCAGCGGCACAGGGAAGCCTTGGGATGAGCAGTTCTTC. The encoded protein is CASSGTGKPWDEQFF.

This CDR3 is CSVEGGGVYGYTF. As DNA, the CDR3 is TGCAGCGTTGAAGGGGGAGGGGTCTATGGCTACACCTTC. The chain carries TRBV29-1 and TRBJ1-2, with D maybe TRBD1 (5 bases). Germline V gene lookup returns CDR1 SQVTM and CDR2 ANQGSEA. The CDR3 length is 13 residues. Trimming cost V 1 base and J 4 bases, with 10 bases left between them.

The chain links TRBV5-1 to TRBJ2-3; D remains ambiguous. The germline V gene encodes CDR1 SGHRS and CDR2 YFSETQ. The CDR3 covers 15 residues. V lost 1 base to trimming and J lost 2 bases, with 11 bases between them. Written as DNA, the CDR3 is TGCGCCAGCAGCTTGTCGGAGCCCGCCACAGATACGCAGTATTTT. This translates into CASSLSEPATDTQYF. Looking up the rest from reference TRBV5-1 and TRBJ2-3 gives the full variable domain: KAGVTQTPRYLIKTRGQQVTLSCSPISGHRSVSWYQQTPGQGLQFLFEYFSETQRNKGNFPGRFSGRQFSNSRSEMNVSTLELGDSALYLCASSLSEPATDTQYFGPGTRLTVL.

In its sample, this clone was seen once. The chain has TRBV4-1 and TRBJ2-2; 7 bases are shared with TRBD2. Unmatched junction bases numbered 2, after V lost 1 base and J lost 0 bases. CDR1 is MGHRA and CDR2 is YSYEKL in the germline V gene. This CDR3 contains 16 residues. The CDR3, as DNA: TGCGCCAGCAGCCAAGGGGGGGGTCCGAACACCGGGGAGCTGTTTTTT. As protein: CASSQGGGPNTGELFF.

V gene TRBV4-1 combines with J gene TRBJ2-1; the match to TRBD1 covers 12 bases. The CDR3 extends over 19 amino acids. CDR1 and CDR2 from the germline V gene are MGHRA and YSYEKL. Germline trimming cut 7 bases from V and 6 bases from J; bases unmatched to any gene: 19. The CDR3 reads CASTLMGGGAGQGANEQFF. DNA for the CDR3: TGCGCCAGCACTCTTATGGGGGGAGGAGCGGGACAGGGGGCCAATGAGCAGTTCTTC.

The V gene is TRBV5-1, the J gene TRBJ1-2; TRBD1 matches 11 bases. The germline V gene encodes CDR1 SGHRS and CDR2 YFSETQ. This CDR3 has 15 amino acids. The V segment lost 5 bases and the J segment 2 bases; nucleotides outside the gene matches: 5. The CDR3 sequence: CASSYGQGANYGYTF. In DNA, the CDR3 is TGCGCCAGCAGTTATGGACAGGGGGCGAACTATGGCTACACCTTC.

The chain carries TRBV6-1 and TRBJ2-6; possibly TRBD1 for D (6 bases). The CDR3 contains 17 residues. Germline V CDR1 and CDR2: MNHNS, SASEGT. Trimming took off 3 bases at V and 3 bases at J, with 15 bases between the two ends. CDR3 protein: CASSDQGKAGGANVLTF. CDR3 sequence (DNA): TGTGCCAGCAGTGACCAGGGGAAGGCGGGTGGGGCCAACGTCCTGACTTTC.

The chain couples TRBV5-1 to TRBJ1-1; no clear D gene. Germline V gene data show CDR1 as SGHRS and CDR2 as YFSETQ. The V end lost 3 bases, the J end lost 0 bases, and 6 bases lay between the germline ends. This CDR3 contains 13 residues. The CDR3 DNA reads TGCGCCAGCAGCTATCAGGTGAACACTGAAGCTTTCTTT. Its protein product is CASSYQVNTEAFF.

The genes are TRBV6-1 and TRBJ2-5; 8 bases align to TRBD2. Unmatched junction bases numbered 7, after V lost 3 bases and J lost 4 bases. The CDR3 runs 15 residues. The germline V gene has CDR1 MNHNS and CDR2 SASEGT. DNA of the CDR3: TGTGCCAGCAGTGACCCGGGGGGGGCTAGAGAGACCCAGTACTTC. It yields the protein CASSDPGGARETQYF.

The rearrangement uses TRBV4-2 and TRBJ2-3; no reliable D call. The CDR3 length is 15 residues. In germline, CDR1 is LGHNA, CDR2 YNFKEQ. Trimming took 2 bases from V and 4 from J, leaving 13 bases between them. The chain's CDR3 is CASSQFRGSSDTQYF. The CDR3 DNA reads as TGTGCCAGCAGCCAATTCCGAGGCTCATCAGATACGCAGTATTTT.

This clone was counted a single time. V gene TRBV30 combines with J gene TRBJ1-5; a weak D match, TRBD1 (6 bases). Germline V gives CDR1 GTSNPN, CDR2 SVGIG (reference sequence). This CDR3 spans 13 amino acids. The ends were cut back, 5 bases at V and 1 base at J, with 9 bases in the middle. CDR3 in DNA: TGTGCCTGGTCAGGGGACAGCAATCAGCCCCAGCATTTT. The encoded protein is CAWSGDSNQPQHF.

The chain is built from TRBV7-2 and TRBJ2-2, with TRBD2 matching 11 bases. Trimming cost V 4 bases and J 5 bases; bases outside gene matches: 6. The CDR3 has 16 residues. CDR1 and CDR2 from the germline V gene are SGHTA and FQGNSA. The CDR3 spells CASSWGTSGGTGELFF. The CDR3 coding sequence is TGTGCCAGCAGCTGGGGGACTAGCGGTGGGACCGGGGAGCTGTTTTTT.

J is TRBJ2-2 and V is TRBV6-6, with TRBD1 matching over 7 bases. V lost 5 bases to trimming and J lost 1 base; unmatched junction nucleotides: 10. Germline CDR1 reads MNHNY; CDR2 reads SVGAGI (reference sequence). The CDR3 spans 17 residues. CDR3 coding DNA: TGTGCCAGCAGTCACCGACGACAGGGAAAGAACACCGGGGAGCTGTTTTTT. Protein: CASSHRRQGKNTGELFF.

V is TRBV6-6 and J is TRBJ2-4, with TRBD2 matching 8 bases. This CDR3 has 16 residues. Germline values: CDR1 MNHNY, CDR2 SVGAGI (reference sequence). Trimming took 4 bases from V and 9 from J; bases not matched to a gene: 14. The CDR3 reads CASSFLNGGEIGIQYF. In nucleotides, the CDR3 is TGTGCCAGCAGTTTCCTTAACGGGGGGGAGATAGGCATTCAGTACTTC.

The chain carries TRBV5-5 and TRBJ2-7, with 8 nucleotides matching TRBD1. The CDR3 contains 14 residues. J lost 2 bases, V lost 2 bases, and 3 bases had no gene match. Germline-derived CDR1 and CDR2 are SGHKS and YYEKEE (reference sequence). The CDR3 bases are TGTGCCAGCAGCTTTAGGACAGGGACCTACGAGCAGTACTTC. Amino acid sequence: CASSFRTGTYEQYF.

This clone was seen once. V usage is TRBV3-1 (or the pseudogene TRBV3-2) and J usage is TRBJ1-1, with D tentatively TRBD1 (5 bases). In germline, CDR1 is LGHDT, CDR2 YNNKEL (reference sequence). V was shortened by 5 bases and J by 8 bases, with 12 bases between the two germline ends. The CDR3 length is 12 residues. CDR3 sequence reads: CASSYPDSEAFF. In DNA, the CDR3 is TGTGCCAGCAGCTACCCCGACAGCGAAGCTTTCTTT.

The chain is built from TRBV7-8 and TRBJ2-3, with D possibly matching TRBD2 (6 bases). The ends were cut back, 5 bases at V and 4 bases at J, with 25 bases in the middle. Germline assignment: CDR1 SGHVS and CDR2 FQNEAQ. This CDR3 is 18 amino acids long. This chain's CDR3 is CASSATPGLPLPSDTQYF. CDR3 bases: TGTGCCAGCAGCGCGACGCCGGGACTTCCCCTACCCTCAGATACGCAGTATTTT.

This clone was picked up one time. This rearrangement joins TRBV7-3 to TRBJ2-7, with 7 bases that match TRBD1. Germline CDR1 reads SGHTA; CDR2 reads FQGTGA. V dropped 5 bases and J dropped 3; count of bases not matched to a gene: 7. There are 14 residues in the CDR3. CDR3 region: CASSPRQGCYEQYV. For the CDR3, the DNA is TGTGCCAGCAGCCCCCGACAGGGTTGCTACGAGCAGTACGTC.

CDR3 residues: CASSYQGGYTF. The CDR3 DNA reads as TGTGCCAGCAGTTACCAGGGGGGCTACACCTTC. J is TRBJ1-2 and V is TRBV6-2 or TRBV6-3; maybe TRBD1 (6 bases). V was shortened by 2 bases and J by 8 bases, with 6 bases between the two germline ends. The germline CDR1 and CDR2 sequences are MNHEY and SVGEGT. The CDR3 has 11 residues.

The chain uses TRBV27 and TRBJ2-1; D ambiguous. The V and J ends lost 5 bases and 7 bases respectively, with 9 bases between them. Germline loops: CDR1 MNHEY, CDR2 SMNVEV (reference sequence). The CDR3 is 12 residues long. CDR3 in DNA: TGTGCCAGCAGTGCGGTGGGTAATGAGCAGTTCTTC. Its protein product is CASSAVGNEQFF.

This chain joins TRBV9 and TRBJ1-3, with D possibly matching TRBD1 (5 bases). The length of the CDR3 is 16 residues. V lost 3 bases, J lost 2 bases, and 15 bases lay in between. From germline, CDR1 is SGDLS and CDR2 YYNGEE. CDR3 residues: CASSEKIGGTGNTIYF. The CDR3 DNA follows: TGTGCCAGCAGCGAAAAAATCGGGGGAACTGGAAACACCATATATTTT.